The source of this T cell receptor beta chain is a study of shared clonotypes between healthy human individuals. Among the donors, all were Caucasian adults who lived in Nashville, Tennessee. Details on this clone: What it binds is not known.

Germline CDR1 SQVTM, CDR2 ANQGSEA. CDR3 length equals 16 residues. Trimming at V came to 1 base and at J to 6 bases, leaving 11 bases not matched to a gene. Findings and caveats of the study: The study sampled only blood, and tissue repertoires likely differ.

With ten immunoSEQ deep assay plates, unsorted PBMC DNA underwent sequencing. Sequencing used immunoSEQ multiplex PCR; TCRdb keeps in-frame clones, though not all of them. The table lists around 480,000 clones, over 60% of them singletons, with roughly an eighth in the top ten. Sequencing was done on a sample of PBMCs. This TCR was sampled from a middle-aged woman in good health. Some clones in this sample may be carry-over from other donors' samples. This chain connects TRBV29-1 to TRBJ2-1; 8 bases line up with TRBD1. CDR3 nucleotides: TGCAGCGTTGAAGGGAAATCGGACAGGGTTACCAATGAGCAGTTCTTC. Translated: CSVEGKSDRVTNEQFF.